A single sample gave rise to the 4 T cell receptor beta chains below, sequenced in a study of PD-1 blockade in classical Hodgkin lymphoma. Every patient relapsed after autologous stem cell transplantation, and brentuximab vedotin exposure varied. TCRdb keeps only in-frame clones here, not all; method: immunoSEQ multiplex PCR. In the table there are 45,000 to 50,000 clones, around 80% of which are singletons. This material consisted of peripheral blood mononuclear cells (PBMCs), taken before the second cycle of nivolumab. The receptors here all came from a human donor with classical Hodgkin lymphoma.

The CDR3: CASSLLGSGANVLTF. The CDR3 DNA sequence: TGCGCCAGCAGCCTGTTGGGTAGTGGGGCCAACGTCCTGACTTTC. The chain has TRBV4-3 and TRBJ2-6; D uncertain. V was clipped by 4 bases and J by 3 bases, with 10 bases between them. CDR1 and CDR2 (germline): LGHNA, YSLEER. The CDR3 consists of 15 residues.

This sequence joins TRBV28 and TRBJ1-3; 7 nucleotides align to TRBD1. The junction had 12 bases not matched to a gene; V was cut back by 1 base and J by 0 bases. The CDR3 runs to 19 residues. The germline V gene has CDR1 MDHEN and CDR2 SYDVKM. This CDR3 is CASSLSGTAYQSSGNTIYF. CDR3 coding DNA: TGTGCCAGCAGTTTATCAGGGACAGCTTATCAGAGCTCTGGAAACACCATATATTTT.

The CDR3 bases are TGTGCCTGTAGTAGCGGGAGCAGTACAGATACGCAGTATTTT. This translates into CACSSGSSTDTQYF. The chain combines TRBV30 with TRBJ2-3; the match to TRBD2 covers 9 bases. CDR1 and CDR2 (germline): GTSNPN, SVGIG (reference sequence). J was trimmed by 3 bases and V by 6 bases; bases with no gene match: 7. The CDR3 extends over 14 amino acids.

The chain links TRBV29-1 to TRBJ2-3; tentative D call: TRBD1 (7 bases). V shed 4 bases and J shed 6 bases, with 17 bases lying between them. The germline V gene has CDR1 SQVTM and CDR2 ANQGSEA. This CDR3 region has 14 residues. For the CDR3, the DNA is TGCAGCGTTGCGGTGCAGGGGGGAATGGATACGCAGTATTTT. Its translation is CSVAVQGGMDTQYF.